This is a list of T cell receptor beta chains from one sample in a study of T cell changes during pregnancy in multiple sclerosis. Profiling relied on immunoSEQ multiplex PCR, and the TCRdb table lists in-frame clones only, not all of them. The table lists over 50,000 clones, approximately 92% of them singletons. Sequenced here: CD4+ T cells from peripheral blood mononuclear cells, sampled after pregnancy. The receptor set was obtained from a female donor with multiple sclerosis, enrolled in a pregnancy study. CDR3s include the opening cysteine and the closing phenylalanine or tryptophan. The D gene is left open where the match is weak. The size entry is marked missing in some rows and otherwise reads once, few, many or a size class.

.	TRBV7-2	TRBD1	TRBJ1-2	TGTGCCAGCACCCCCGGGGACAGGGGCCCCTCTAACTATGGCTACACCTTC	CASTPGDRGPSNYGYTF
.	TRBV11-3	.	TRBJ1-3	TGTGCCAGCAGCTTGCGACACGAACTCTCTGGAAACACCATATATTTT	CASSLRHELSGNTIYF
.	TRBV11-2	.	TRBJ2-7	TGTGCCAGCAGCTTAGGGGTGGGCACCTCCCACGAGCAGTACTTC	CASSLGVGTSHEQYF
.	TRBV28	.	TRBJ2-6	TGTGCCAGCAGCCATACAGACACAGTCCTATCTGGGGCCAACGTCCTGACTTTC	CASSHTDTVLSGANVLTF
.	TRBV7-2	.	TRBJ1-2	TGTGCCAGCAGCTTAGGTCGGAGTGACTATGGCTACACCTTC	CASSLGRSDYGYTF
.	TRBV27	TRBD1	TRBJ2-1	TGTGCCAGCAGTTTCGCCGGACAGGGGTCTGGGAATGAGCAGTTCTTC	CASSFAGQGSGNEQFF
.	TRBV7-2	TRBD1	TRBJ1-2	TGTGCCAGCAGCTCCCGGGGACAGGGTACTGAGTGGTATGGCTACACCTTC	CASSSRGQGTEWYGYTF
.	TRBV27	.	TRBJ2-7	TGTGCCAGCAGTTTAAGGGAAGGTACGGGGGAGCAGTACTTC	CASSLREGTGEQYF
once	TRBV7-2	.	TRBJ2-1	TGTGCCAGCAGCGTTGGGGCTTACTCCTACAATGAGCAGTTCTTC	CASSVGAYSYNEQFF
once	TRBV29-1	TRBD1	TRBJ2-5	TGCAGCGCTAGGACAGGGACGGAGACCCAGTACTTC	CSARTGTETQYF
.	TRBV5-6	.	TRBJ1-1	TGTGCCAGCAGTTTGGCACTTTCCGCGCGTGAAGCTTTCTTT	CASSLALSAREAFF
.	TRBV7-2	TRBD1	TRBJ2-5	TGTGCCAGCACGGCGGCAGGGGGCGTTTCAGAGACCCAGTACTTC	CASTAAGGVSETQYF
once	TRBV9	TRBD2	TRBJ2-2	TGTGCCAGCAGCGAAGGGACTAGCGGGAGTCGCGCCGGGGAGCTGTTTTTT	CASSEGTSGSRAGELFF
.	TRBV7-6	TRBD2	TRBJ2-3	TGTGCCAGCAGCTTAGCGTGGCGGGAGACTATTGCTAGCACAGATACGCAGTATTTT	CASSLAWRETIASTDTQYF
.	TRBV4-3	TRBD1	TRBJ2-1	TGCGCCAGCAGCCGAAGCGGTAGACAGGGGTTGAATGAGCAGTTCTTC	CASSRSGRQGLNEQFF
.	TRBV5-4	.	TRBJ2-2	TGTGCCAGCAGCCCAATAAGCGATAACACCGGGGAGCTGTTTTTT	CASSPISDNTGELFF
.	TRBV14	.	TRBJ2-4	TGTGCCAGCAGCCAAGACGGGGGAGCCAAAAACATTCAGTACTTC	CASSQDGGAKNIQYF
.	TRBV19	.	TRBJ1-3	TGTGCCAGTTCTTCTCACAACTCTGGAAACACCATATATTTT	CASSSHNSGNTIYF
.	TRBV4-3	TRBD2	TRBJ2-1	TGCGCCAGCAGCCAAGACTTGACTAGCGGGGTTCGTAGCGATGAGCAGTTCTTC	CASSQDLTSGVRSDEQFF
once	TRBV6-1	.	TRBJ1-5	TGTGCCAGCAGTGAAGCTACTCGTAGCAATCAGCCCCAGCATTTT	CASSEATRSNQPQHF
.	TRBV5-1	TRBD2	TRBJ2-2	TGCGCCAGCAGCTTGTACGGCGGGAGGTACACCGGGGAGCTGTTTTTT	CASSLYGGRYTGELFF
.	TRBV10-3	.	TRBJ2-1	TGTGCCATCAGTGATACTAGGGGGAATGAGCAGTTCTTC	CAISDTRGNEQFF
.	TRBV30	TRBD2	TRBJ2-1	TGTGCCTGGAGTGTAGGGACTAGCGGGAGGTACAATGAGCAGTTCTTC	CAWSVGTSGRYNEQFF
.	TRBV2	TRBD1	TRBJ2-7	TGTGCCAGCAGGCCCAGGACAGGGTGGGAGCAGTACTTC	CASRPRTGWEQYF
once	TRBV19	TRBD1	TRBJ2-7	TGTGCCAGTAGTACGGGACAGGGCTACGAGCAGTACTTC	CASSTGQGYEQYF
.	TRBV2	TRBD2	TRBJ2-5	TGTGCCAGCAGTGAAGCGGGGGGTTCAGCGGGAGCGGGGACCCAGTACTTC	CASSEAGGSAGAGTQYF
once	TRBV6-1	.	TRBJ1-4	TGTGCCAGCAGTGAAGCCCCCGGCCGGGAACTGTTTTTT	CASSEAPGRELFF
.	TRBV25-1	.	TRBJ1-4	TGTGCCAGCAAGAACAGTGGAAAACTGTTTTTT	CASKNSGKLFF
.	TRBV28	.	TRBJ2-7	TGTGCCAGCAGTTTAATGGGGGGAGGCCTCTACGAGCAGTACTTC	CASSLMGGGLYEQYF
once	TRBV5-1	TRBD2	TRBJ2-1	TGCGCCAGCAGGAAGGTAGCGGGAGAGTTCGATGAGCAGTTCTTC	CASRKVAGEFDEQFF
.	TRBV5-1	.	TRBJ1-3	TGCGCCAGCAGCCGCCGCGAGTCCAGGGGTGGTTCTGGAAACACCATATATTTT	CASSRRESRGGSGNTIYF
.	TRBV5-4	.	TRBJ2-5	TGTGCCAGCAGCTTCGACAGGGGAGGGGGAAAAGAGACCCAGTACTTC	CASSFDRGGGKETQYF
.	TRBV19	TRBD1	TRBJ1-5	TGTGCCAGTAGTGACCGACAGGGGATGGTTCGCAATCAGCCCCAGCATTTT	CASSDRQGMVRNQPQHF
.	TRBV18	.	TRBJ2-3	TGTGCCAGCTCACCCTACACAGATACGCAGTATTTT	CASSPYTDTQYF
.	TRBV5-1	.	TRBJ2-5	TGCGCCAGCAGCCGCTCAGGGGGGCAAGAGACCCAGTACTTC	CASSRSGGQETQYF
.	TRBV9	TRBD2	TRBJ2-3	TGTGCCAGCAGCTTCTCAGGACTAGCGGGGGACACTAGCACAGATACGCAGTATTTT	CASSFSGLAGDTSTDTQYF
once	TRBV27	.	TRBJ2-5	TGTGCCAGCTGCAGACAGGCAGAAGAGACCCAGTACTTC	CASCRQAEETQYF
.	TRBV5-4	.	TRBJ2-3	TGTGCCAGCAGCTCAGAAGATACGCAGTATTTT	CASSSEDTQYF
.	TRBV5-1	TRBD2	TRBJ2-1	TGCGCCAGCAGTGTGGGGGGTGCGGGAGGGAATGAGCAGTTCTTC	CASSVGGAGGNEQFF
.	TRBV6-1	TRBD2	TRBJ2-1	TGTGCCAGCACGAGCGGGAGAAGGGTTAATGAGCAGTTCTTC	CASTSGRRVNEQFF
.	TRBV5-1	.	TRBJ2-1	TGCGCCAGCAGCTTGGGGACTAACAATGAGCAGTTCTTC	CASSLGTNNEQFF
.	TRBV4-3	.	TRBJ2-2	TGCGCCAGCAGCCAAGATGAGGACACCGGGGAGCTGTTTTTT	CASSQDEDTGELFF
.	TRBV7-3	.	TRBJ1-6	TGTGCCAGCAGCTGGATGGCGGGGGATAATTCACCCCTCCACTTT	CASSWMAGDNSPLHF
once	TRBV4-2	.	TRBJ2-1	TGTGCCAGCAGCCCCGGGACTGGCTCATACAATGAGCAGTTCTTC	CASSPGTGSYNEQFF